The 11 T cell receptor beta chains given below trace back to one sample, sequenced in a study of cytomegalovirus exposure and HLA in healthy donors (TCRdb year 2017). The library was generated by the immunoSEQ multiplex PCR assay. The multiplex PCR relied on a mix of 60 forward primers for TCR Vbeta segments and 13 reverse primers for TCR Jbeta segments. TCRdb carries this immuneACCESS record with in-frame sequences only. Its versions omit some clonotypes, under half of them owing to an unresolved V gene in the studies checked, with the rest unexplained. For this sample there are some 240,000 clones; 60% to 80% appear just once. The ten largest account for less than 4.5% of the sample. Sequencing was performed on PBMCs. Receptor source: a male donor in good health and CMV-seronegative.

V usage is TRBV10-1 and J usage is TRBJ2-7, with D possibly matching TRBD2 (6 bases). This CDR3 has 15 amino acids. Germline loops: CDR1 WNHNN, CDR2 SYGVQD (reference sequence). The V gene lost 2 bases and the J gene lost 4 bases, with 15 bases spanning the gap. The CDR3 loop is CASSEAGRRLYEQYF. The CDR3 region has the DNA TGCGCCAGCAGTGAGGCGGGGCGCAGATTATACGAGCAGTACTTC.

This clone was found a few times. The chain recombines TRBV19 with TRBJ1-1; D remains ambiguous. V lost 1 base and J lost 5, with 11 bases in between. CDR1 is LNHDA, CDR2 SQIVND, per germline (reference sequence). The CDR3 covers 14 residues. The CDR3 DNA is TGTGCCAGTAGTATAGCGGGGATGGGAACTGAAGCTTTCTTT. Amino acids: CASSIAGMGTEAFF.

The chain recombines TRBV29-1 with TRBJ2-5; 8 bases are shared with TRBD1. The ends lost 8 bases at V and 5 bases at J; junction bases unmatched: 10. This CDR3 spans 13 amino acids. The germline CDR1 and CDR2 sequences are SQVTM and ANQGSEA. The CDR3 sequence is CSMNRGVEETQYF. The CDR3 DNA sequence: TGCAGCATGAACAGGGGGGTGGAGGAGACCCAGTACTTC.

V and J are TRBV6-6 and TRBJ2-7; the D is unclear. V was clipped by 2 bases and J by 6 bases, with 14 bases between them. From germline, CDR1 is MNHNY and CDR2 SVGAGI (reference sequence). The CDR3 consists of 14 residues. This CDR3 is CASSYGLLVGEQYF. The CDR3 nucleotides read TGTGCCAGCAGTTACGGCTTGCTAGTAGGCGAGCAGTACTTC.

This sequence joins TRBV9 and TRBJ1-5; D is possibly TRBD1 (5 bases). V was trimmed by 3 bases and J by 3 bases, leaving 13 bases between them. CDR1 and CDR2 from the germline V gene are SGDLS and YYNGEE. The CDR3 is 15 amino acids. In DNA, the CDR3 is TGTGCCAGCAGCGCGGTGGGGCAGATCAATCAGCCCCAGCATTTT. This sequence encodes CASSAVGQINQPQHF. Looking up the rest from reference TRBV9 and TRBJ1-5 gives the full variable domain: DSGVTQTPKHLITATGQRVTLRCSPRSGDLSVYWYQQSLDQGLQFLIQYYNGEERAKGNILERFSAQQFPDLHSELNLSSLELGDSALYFCASSAVGQINQPQHFGDGTRLSIL.

This clone was detected a few times. For the CDR3, the DNA is TGTGCCAGCTGGTCATCGGCGGGAGGGATGGATGAGCAGTTCTTC. Amino acids: CASWSSAGGMDEQFF. The chain combines TRBV5-4 with TRBJ2-1, with TRBD2 identical over 9 bases. This CDR3 is built from 15 residues. The germline V gene has CDR1 SGHNT and CDR2 YYREEE (reference sequence). Germline trimming cut 7 bases from V and 8 bases from J; bases unmatched to any gene: 13.

As to this clone: This sample also contains other DNA sequences that code for the same CDR3. The CDR3 DNA reads TGTGCCAGTAGTAATGGGGACAGACTTAGGGGGCCCCAGCATTTT. Its protein product is CASSNGDRLRGPQHF. The chain couples TRBV19 to TRBJ1-5; 7 nucleotides agree with TRBD1. V was pared by 4 bases and J by 9 bases, with 12 bases of the junction left unmatched. CDR1 is LNHDA and CDR2 is SQIVND in the germline V gene (reference sequence). The CDR3 is 15 amino acids.

This clone qualifies as medium-sized. The V call is TRBV6-5, the J call TRBJ2-1; 10 nucleotides align to TRBD1. This CDR3 spans 15 amino acids. Germline lookup yields CDR1 MNHEY and CDR2 SVGAGI. V shed 2 bases, J shed 6 bases, and the junction held 4 bases outside the gene matches. CDR3 residues: CASSYRGQGLNEQFF. In nucleotides, the CDR3 is TGTGCCAGCAGTTACAGGGGACAGGGGCTCAATGAGCAGTTCTTC.

The V gene is TRBV28, the J gene TRBJ2-1; 13 nucleotides line up with TRBD2. J was trimmed by 4 bases and V by 7 bases; bases with no gene match: 4. Germline CDR1 reads MDHEN; CDR2 reads SYDVKM. The CDR3 runs to 15 residues. This CDR3 is CASTGTSGIYNEQFF. The CDR3 DNA sequence: TGTGCCAGCACCGGGACTAGCGGGATTTACAATGAGCAGTTCTTC.

The chain employs TRBV19 and TRBJ1-3, with TRBD1 identical over 7 bases. Germline lookup yields CDR1 LNHDA and CDR2 SQIVND (reference sequence). Trimming at V came to 5 bases and at J to 0 bases, leaving 10 bases not matched to a gene. CDR3 length equals 17 residues. CDR3: CASSSGQPSHSGNTIYF. Written as DNA, the CDR3 is TGTGCCAGTAGTTCGGGACAGCCAAGCCACTCTGGAAACACCATATATTTT.

This clone was observed once. The chain recombines TRBV19 with TRBJ2-5; weak D call: TRBD1 (5 bases). With 5 bases removed from V and 4 bases from J, the gap between germline ends came to 11 bases. The CDR3 runs 13 residues. CDR1 and CDR2 from the germline V gene are LNHDA and SQIVND (reference sequence). The CDR3 is CASSVRVGETQYF. The CDR3, as DNA: TGTGCCAGTAGTGTCAGGGTGGGAGAGACCCAGTACTTC.